These 14 T cell receptor beta chains were all obtained from the same sample, sequenced in a study of blood T cell repertoires in COVID-19 (dated by TCRdb to 2020 to 2022). The library was prepared using the immunoSEQ multiplex PCR assay. TCRdb took this table from immuneACCESS and kept in-frame rearrangements with V and J called. Such tables lack part of the clones; where checked against another copy, unresolved V genes explain under half of the gap, and the rest is unexplained. The sample table holds about 76,000 clones, of which around 78% were seen once. Of the sample, 15% to 17% is held by the ten largest clones. Sequencing was carried out using peripheral blood. All receptors come from a human donor in a cohort sampled during active COVID-19.

This chain links TRBV15 with TRBJ1-1; the D gene is possibly TRBD1 (6 bases). The CDR3 is made up of 14 amino acids. CDR1 LNHNV and CDR2 YYDKDF come from the germline V gene (reference sequence). V gave up 1 base and J gave up 3 bases, with 9 bases separating them. The CDR3 is CATSRGRGDTEAFF. DNA for the CDR3: TGTGCCACCAGCAGAGGCAGGGGAGACACTGAAGCTTTCTTT.

V is TRBV19 and J is TRBJ2-3, with TRBD1 matching over 8 bases. Germline V gene data show CDR1 as LNHDA and CDR2 as SQIVND (reference sequence). This CDR3 contains 15 residues. The J segment lost 1 base and the V segment lost 5 bases, leaving 5 bases of the junction unmatched. CDR3 in amino acids: CASSLDRARTDTQYF. The CDR3 nucleotides are TGTGCCAGTAGTTTGGACAGGGCTCGCACAGATACGCAGTATTTT.

This clone was observed a few times. The chain has TRBV7-2 and TRBJ2-1; no clear D gene. The ends were cut back, 2 bases at V and 8 bases at J, with 10 bases in the middle. The CDR3 covers 13 residues. The germline V gene encodes CDR1 SGHTA and CDR2 FQGNSA. CDR3 DNA: TGTGCCAGCAGCTTAATTGCAAGCGATGAGCAGTTCTTC. It specifies CASSLIASDEQFF.

V usage is TRBV5-1 and J usage is TRBJ2-5, with D maybe TRBD1 (6 bases). V shed 0 bases and J shed 2 bases, with 11 bases lying between them. Germline V gene data show CDR1 as SGHRS and CDR2 as YFSETQ. There are 15 residues in the CDR3. The CDR3: CASSLAQGIQETQYF. The CDR3 DNA reads TGCGCCAGCAGCTTGGCCCAGGGGATTCAAGAGACCCAGTACTTC. The complete variable domain, with remaining parts taken from reference TRBV5-1 and TRBJ2-5, reads KAGVTQTPRYLIKTRGQQVTLSCSPISGHRSVSWYQQTPGQGLQFLFEYFSETQRNKGNFPGRFSGRQFSNSRSEMNVSTLELGDSALYLCASSLAQGIQETQYFGPGTRLLVL.

The genes are TRBV3-1 (or the pseudogene TRBV3-2) and TRBJ1-2; no definite D call. The V and J ends lost 2 bases and 3 bases respectively, with 7 bases between them. In germline, CDR1 is LGHDT, CDR2 YNNKEL (reference sequence). The CDR3 is made up of 13 amino acids. The CDR3 sequence: CASSQQADYGYTF. The CDR3 DNA sequence: TGTGCCAGCAGCCAACAGGCAGACTATGGCTACACCTTC.

The DNA for the CDR3 is TGTGCCAGCAGTTACTTACAGGGGCAATCCCCCCGCCTTAGGTTCTTC. Its protein is CASSYLQGQSPRLRFF. This chain joins TRBV6-5 and TRBJ2-1; 7 bases are a match to TRBD1. Germline CDR1 reads MNHEY; CDR2 reads SVGAGI. The CDR3 spans 16 residues. V shed 1 base, J shed 15 bases, and the junction held 18 bases outside the gene matches.

The chain uses TRBV7-8 and TRBJ2-2; tentative D call: TRBD2 (5 bases). Deletions cut 5 bases from V and 0 bases from J, with 13 bases between. The CDR3 has 16 amino acids. CDR1 and CDR2 from the germline V gene are SGHVS and FQNEAQ. CDR3 nucleotide sequence: TGTGCCAGCAGCCCCTGGGTAGCGACGAACACCGGGGAGCTGTTTTTT. This gives the protein CASSPWVATNTGELFF.

The J gene is TRBJ1-1, the V gene TRBV5-5, with 7 bases aligning to TRBD1. The CDR3 has 14 residues. V lost 3 bases, J lost 1 base, and 3 bases stayed unmatched. Germline V CDR1 and CDR2: SGHKS, YYEKEE (reference sequence). This chain's CDR3 is CASSSRDRNTEAFF. CDR3 in DNA: TGTGCCAGCAGCTCCAGGGACAGGAACACTGAAGCTTTCTTT.

The chain carries TRBV27 and TRBJ2-4, with D perhaps matching TRBD1 (6 bases). Germline loops: CDR1 MNHEY, CDR2 SMNVEV (reference sequence). V lost 8 bases and J 1 base, leaving 12 bases between the germline ends. The CDR3 has 14 amino acids. The CDR3 sequence is CASLIQGAKNIQYF. CDR3 DNA: TGTGCCAGCTTGATCCAGGGGGCCAAAAACATTCAGTACTTC.

This chain connects TRBV5-6 to TRBJ2-7; 9 bases map to TRBD1. J lost 4 bases, V lost 2 bases, and 7 bases had no gene match. Germline V lookup: CDR1 SGHDT, CDR2 YYEEEE. CDR3 length equals 15 residues. The CDR3 region is CASSFMDRGYYEQYF. The CDR3 coding sequence is TGTGCCAGCAGCTTTATGGACAGGGGATATTACGAGCAGTACTTC. Based on the CDR3 plus reference TRBV5-6 and TRBJ2-7, the full variable domain is DAGVTQSPTHLIKTRGQQVTLRCSPKSGHDTVSWYQQALGQGPQFIFQYYEEEERQRGNFPDRFSGHQFPNYSSELNVNALLLGDSALYLCASSFMDRGYYEQYFGPGTRLTVT.

This clone was observed a handful of times. The chain is built from TRBV3-1 (or the pseudogene TRBV3-2) and TRBJ2-7; D not certain. The germline V and J ends were trimmed by 2 bases and 5 bases, with 19 bases remaining between them. The CDR3 covers 16 residues. The germline V gene encodes CDR1 LGHDT and CDR2 YNNKEL (reference sequence). The CDR3 DNA is TGTGCCAGCAGCCAATCGTACAGTCGCAATCGAAACGAGCAGTACTTC. Amino acid sequence: CASSQSYSRNRNEQYF.

The rearrangement joins TRBV18 to TRBJ2-7, with 14 bases that match TRBD2. Germline V gene lookup returns CDR1 KGHSH and CDR2 LQKENI. Germline trimming cut 0 bases from V and 6 bases from J; bases unmatched to any gene: 1. This CDR3 is 15 amino acids long. The CDR3: CASSPPTSGRGEQYF. The CDR3 nucleotides read TGTGCCAGCTCACCACCGACTAGCGGGAGGGGCGAGCAGTACTTC.

The CDR3 sequence: CASSGRTSGSADTQYF. The CDR3 DNA reads as TGTGCCAGCAGCGGGAGGACTAGCGGGAGTGCAGATACGCAGTATTTT. The J gene is TRBJ2-3, the V gene TRBV21-1; TRBD2, the table's D call, was not compared with the DNA. TRBV21-1 is reported as a pseudogene. The CDR3 runs 16 residues.

V is TRBV5-1 and J is TRBJ2-7; TRBD1 matches 11 bases. Germline V gives CDR1 SGHRS, CDR2 YFSETQ. J lost 6 bases, V lost 4 bases, and 6 bases had no gene match. CDR3 length: 14 residues. CDR3 in DNA: TGCGCCAGCAGCCCTTGGACAGGGGGCGTCGAGCAGTACTTC. It is translated as CASSPWTGGVEQYF.